The rows below give T cell receptor beta chains drawn from one sample of a study of CD8 T cells in Susac syndrome. Each CDR3 protein gets one entry after TCRdb re-called the immunoSEQ multiplex PCR reads with MiXCR. The sample has about 200,000 distinct CDR3 sequences, 90% to 95% seen once. Material for sequencing was CD4+ T cells from PBMCs. These receptors came from a human donor with multiple sclerosis. The CDR3 runs from the conserved cysteine through the conserved F or W. The D gene is left open where the match is weak. Clone size is stated in some rows and not others, as once, few, many or a class when expanded.

cdr3_aa cdr3_nt v_call d_call j_call clone_size
CASSPGDRAINEQFF TGTGCCAGCAGCCCCGGGGACAGGGCAATTAATGAGCAGTTCTTC TRBV5-6 TRBD1 TRBJ2-1 .
CATSREAGGGYGYTF TGTGCCACCAGCAGAGAGGCAGGGGGCGGTTATGGCTACACCTTC TRBV15 TRBD1 TRBJ1-2 .
CAWSVGAGVGETQYF TGTGCCTGGAGTGTAGGGGCAGGGGTGGGAGAGACCCAGTACTTC TRBV30 . TRBJ2-5 .
CASSNRAGAGYTF TGTGCCAGCAGCAATCGGGCAGGGGCTGGCTACACCTTC TRBV16 . TRBJ1-2 .
CASSSTAQSLEQFF TGTGCCAGCAGCTCAACCGCCCAAAGCCTTGAGCAGTTCTTC TRBV9 . TRBJ2-1 once
CASSSPGGPSYNEQFF TGTGCCAGTAGTTCCCCGGGAGGGCCCTCCTACAATGAGCAGTTCTTC TRBV19 TRBD2 TRBJ2-1 .
CASSGGPGTEQYF TGTGCCAGCAGTGGAGGCCCCGGAACCGAGCAGTACTTC TRBV2 . TRBJ2-7 .
CASSVGGKYNEQFF TGTGCCAGCAGCGTGGGGGGAAAGTACAATGAGCAGTTCTTC TRBV9 . TRBJ2-1 .
CASSLLGLGGSATQYF TGTGCCAGCAGTTTATTGGGACTAGGAGGATCAGCTACCCAGTACTTC TRBV12-3/TRBV12-4 TRBD2 TRBJ2-5 .
CASSLVGRGEYNEQFF TGTGCCAGCAGCTTGGTGGGGCGGGGCGAGTACAATGAGCAGTTCTTC TRBV7-8 . TRBJ2-1 once
CASSLEHSNKNIQYF TGCGCCAGCAGCTTGGAGCACTCCAACAAAAACATTCAGTACTTC TRBV5-1 . TRBJ2-4 once
CSVAHFLSSGRREQFF TGCAGCGTTGCCCACTTCCTTTCTAGCGGGAGACGCGAGCAGTTCTTC TRBV29-1 TRBD2 TRBJ2-1 .
CATSDPAWGQFF TGTGCCACCAGTGATCCGGCTTGGGGGCAGTTCTTC TRBV24-1 . TRBJ2-1 .
CASSHKQGTDTQYF TGTGCCAGCAGCCACAAACAGGGTACAGATACGCAGTATTTT TRBV14 . TRBJ2-3 .
CSVLRDRPNYGYTF TGCAGCGTCCTTCGAGACAGGCCTAACTATGGCTACACCTTC TRBV29-1 . TRBJ1-2 .
CASNEGTGWYEQYF TGTGCCAGCAACGAAGGGACAGGGTGGTACGAGCAGTACTTC TRBV9 TRBD1 TRBJ2-7 .
CSARDEASGSTRYEQYF TGCAGTGCTAGAGATGAAGCTAGCGGGAGTACTCGGTACGAGCAGTACTTC TRBV20-1 TRBD2 TRBJ2-7 .
CASIQLDRSYGYTF TGTGCCAGCATTCAACTCGACAGGAGCTATGGCTACACCTTC TRBV2 . TRBJ1-2 .
CASSVVTGELFF TGTGCCAGCTCCGTGGTCACTGGGGAGCTGTTTTTT TRBV18 . TRBJ2-2 few
CASRLGQGALMNTEAFF TGTGCCAGCAGACTGGGACAGGGGGCCCTTATGAACACTGAAGCTTTCTTT TRBV12-3/TRBV12-4 TRBD1 TRBJ1-1 .
CSVFTGYNEQFF TGCAGCGTCTTCACTGGGTACAATGAGCAGTTCTTC TRBV29-1 . TRBJ2-1 .
CSHGARADTQYF TGCAGCCATGGGGCCAGGGCAGATACGCAGTATTTT TRBV29-1 . TRBJ2-3 .
CASSPMMTGAEQFF TGTGCCAGCAGCCCGATGATGACAGGGGCGGAGCAGTTCTTC TRBV3-1 TRBD1 TRBJ2-1 .